The entry below gives a single T cell receptor beta chain sequence along with its context. Time point meaning: newly diagnosed, previously untreated cHL patient sample. It was by magnetic negative selection that CD4+ T cells were purified from thawed PBMCs. The data were obtained in a study of PD-1 blockade in classical Hodgkin lymphoma. Profiled with immunoSEQ multiplex PCR; TCRdb holds only in-frame clones, not every one. The sample includes 20,000 to 30,000 clones, roughly 89% of them seen just once. The sequenced material came from CD4+ T cells from blood. The receptor was derived from a human donor with classical Hodgkin lymphoma.

As DNA, the CDR3 is TGTGCCAGCAGTGAATCCCGCAGCGGGGGCCACCTCACAGATACGCAGTATTTT. It specifies CASSESRSGGHLTDTQYF. The genes are TRBV2 and TRBJ2-3, with 8 bases lining up with TRBD2. The CDR3 contains 18 residues. V lost 2 bases to trimming and J lost 2 bases; unmatched junction nucleotides: 12. From germline, CDR1 is SNHLY and CDR2 FYNNEI.